The 5 T cell receptor beta chains below all came from one sample that was sequenced in a study of blood T cell repertoires in COVID-19. Sequencing used immunoSEQ multiplex PCR; TCRdb keeps in-frame clones, though not all of them. The sample lists about 230,000 clones; about 85% were seen once. Material: peripheral blood. These receptors all come from a man aged 40-49 years with acute or convalescent COVID-19.

This clone was counted between two and nine times. The CDR3 nucleotides read TGTGCCACCTCGACAGGGCCGAACACTGAAGCTTTCTTT. Translating it yields CATSTGPNTEAFF. The rearrangement links TRBV2 to TRBJ1-1, with 7 bases lining up with TRBD1. Germline assignment: CDR1 SNHLY and CDR2 FYNNEI. Trimming took 10 bases from V and 1 from J; bases not matched to a gene: 6. The CDR3 runs 13 residues.

Points on this clone: Within the sample, other DNA sequences also encode this same CDR3. The genes are TRBV28 and TRBJ1-2; possibly TRBD1 for D (6 bases). Trimming removed 2 bases at V and 1 base at J, with 11 bases between. This CDR3 has 15 amino acids. The germline V gene encodes CDR1 MDHEN and CDR2 SYDVKM. The CDR3 nucleotides read TGTGCCAGCAGTTTAGGGGGCCTACTTAACTATGGCTACACCTTC. Translated: CASSLGGLLNYGYTF.

This clone was found a few times. The CDR3: CAIKLATDNTEAFF. The CDR3 DNA is TGTGCCATCAAGCTTGCGACAGATAACACTGAAGCTTTCTTT. The chain recombines TRBV10-3 with TRBJ1-1, with a weak D call TRBD1 (5 bases). With 7 bases removed from V and 2 bases from J, the gap between germline ends came to 14 bases. Germline V gene sequence: CDR1 ENHRY, CDR2 SYGVKD. This CDR3 comprises 14 residues.

The V gene is TRBV6-6, the J gene TRBJ1-1; D is ambiguous. This CDR3 spans 14 amino acids. Germline V gene sequence: CDR1 MNHNY, CDR2 SVGAGI (reference sequence). Trimming stripped 6 bases from V and 6 bases from J, with 17 bases between. Here the CDR3 DNA reads TGTGCCAGCAGCTACCAGCGAGGGATTGCTGAAGCTTTCTTT. Amino acid sequence: CASSYQRGIAEAFF.

The chain links TRBV10-3 to TRBJ2-5; TRBD2 might be the D (5 bases). Germline CDR1 is ENHRY and CDR2 is SYGVKD. V was shortened by 9 bases and J by 2 bases, with 16 bases between the two germline ends. This CDR3 is built from 14 residues. Here the CDR3 DNA reads TGTGCCATTCAACGCGGAGGAGGACAAGAGACCCAGTACTTC. Translation: CAIQRGGGQETQYF.